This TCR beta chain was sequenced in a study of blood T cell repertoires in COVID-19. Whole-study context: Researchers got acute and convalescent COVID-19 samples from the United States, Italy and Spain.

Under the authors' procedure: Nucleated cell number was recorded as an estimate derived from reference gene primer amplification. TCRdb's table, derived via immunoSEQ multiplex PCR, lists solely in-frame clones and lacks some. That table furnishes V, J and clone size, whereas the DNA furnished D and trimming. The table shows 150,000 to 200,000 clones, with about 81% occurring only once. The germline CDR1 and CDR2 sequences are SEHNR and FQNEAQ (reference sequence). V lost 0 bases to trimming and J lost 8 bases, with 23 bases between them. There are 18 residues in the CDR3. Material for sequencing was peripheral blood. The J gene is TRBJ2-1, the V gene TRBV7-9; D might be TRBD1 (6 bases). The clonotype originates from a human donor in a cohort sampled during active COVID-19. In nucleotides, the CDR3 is TGTGCCAGCAGCTTAGCGGTAGGGACACGGTCCCACTCCGATGAGCAGTTCTTC. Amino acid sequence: CASSLAVGTRSHSDEQFF.